This T cell receptor (beta chain) stems from a study of preoperative IRX-2 immunotherapy in early breast cancer. Treatment here: preoperative locoregional IRX-2 cytokine immunotherapy. Produced via immunoSEQ multiplex PCR; TCRdb's table is partial and in-frame only. The table shows 60,000 or so clones, with roughly 94% occurring only once. Trimming removed 6 bases from V and 9 bases from J; junction bases left unmatched: 9. Germline V lookup: CDR1 LNHDA, CDR2 SQIVND (reference sequence). CDR3 length: 15 amino acids. The rearrangement uses TRBV19 and TRBJ2-1; 12 nucleotides match TRBD2. Sampling was carried out from a patient treated with IRX-2 immunotherapy. This TCR was sampled from a human donor with breast cancer. The CDR3 DNA reads as TGTGCCAGTAGGAGCCTAGCGGGAGGGTCCGGTGAGCAGTTCTTC. Residues: CASRSLAGGSGEQFF.